This TCR beta chain was recovered during a study of blood T cell repertoires in COVID-19. Study information: Material from acute and convalescent COVID-19 was sourced from the United States, Italy and Spain.

Assay: immunoSEQ multiplex PCR; the TCRdb copy retains only in-frame clones and omits some. Here the sample spans roughly 95,000 clones, 75% to 95% being singletons. The CDR3 has 15 amino acids. Trimming at V came to 5 bases and at J to 0 bases, leaving 5 bases not matched to a gene. From germline, CDR1 is KGHSH and CDR2 LQKENI. The TCR originated in a woman aged 45-65 years in a cohort sampled during active COVID-19. The sequenced material came from peripheral blood. The chain is built from TRBV18 and TRBJ1-1, with 8 bases fitting TRBD1. The DNA of the CDR3 is TGTGCCAGCTCAGCCGAGGACAGGGTGAACACTGAAGCTTTCTTT. Translated, it gives CASSAEDRVNTEAFF.